The rows below give T cell receptor beta chains drawn from one sample of a study of T cell changes during pregnancy in multiple sclerosis. Some clones are missing from TCRdb's copy, which holds only in-frame ones; the method was immunoSEQ multiplex PCR. The top ten hold roughly 0.4% of the sample, which has tens of thousands of clones, roughly nine tenths seen once. The sequenced sample was CD4+ T cells from peripheral blood mononuclear cells, obtained in the third trimester of pregnancy. These receptor sequences come from a female donor with multiple sclerosis, enrolled in a pregnancy study. CDR3s include the opening cysteine and the closing phenylalanine or tryptophan. A D gene is named only where the DNA matches it firmly. The listing skips clone size in some rows; elsewhere it reads once, few, many or a size class.

D: NA
J: TRBJ2-6
size: NA
V: TRBV27
DNA: TGTGCCAGCGCCCTTAGTTGGGGCCCTGGGGCCAACGTCCTGACTTTC
CDR3: CASALSWGPGANVLTF

D: TRBD2
J: TRBJ2-7
size: NA
V: TRBV30
DNA: TGTGCCTGGAGTGTACCGGGAGGTAATCGGGCCTACGAGCAGTACTTC
CDR3: CAWSVPGGNRAYEQYF

D: TRBD1
J: TRBJ2-3
size: NA
V: TRBV5-6
DNA: TGTGCCAGCAGCGAAAACAGGGGGGCGCAGTATTTT
CDR3: CASSENRGAQYF

D: TRBD1
J: TRBJ1-1
size: NA
V: TRBV28
DNA: TGTGCCAGCGGCACGACAGGGTTGACCACTGAAGCTTTCTTT
CDR3: CASGTTGLTTEAFF

D: TRBD1
J: TRBJ2-3
size: NA
V: TRBV18
DNA: TGTGCCAGCTCATCGCGACAGGGGGCAAGCACAGATACGCAGTATTTT
CDR3: CASSSRQGASTDTQYF

D: TRBD2
J: TRBJ2-5
size: NA
V: TRBV5-1
DNA: TGCGCCAGCAGTTTTAGCGGACTAGCGAAAGGGTACCAAGAGACCCAGTACTTC
CDR3: CASSFSGLAKGYQETQYF

D: NA
J: TRBJ2-5
size: once
V: TRBV7-2
DNA: TGTGCCAGCAGCTTAGATTTTGGGGCTCAAGAGACCCAGTACTTC
CDR3: CASSLDFGAQETQYF

D: TRBD1
J: TRBJ1-2
size: NA
V: TRBV5-6
DNA: TGTGCCAGCAGCCCTATTACACAGGGGCGAAACTATGGCTACACCTTC
CDR3: CASSPITQGRNYGYTF

D: TRBD1
J: TRBJ1-1
size: NA
V: TRBV10-2
DNA: TGCGCCAGCAGGACTCCTACAGGGGGCGGTACTGAAGCTTTCTTT
CDR3: CASRTPTGGGTEAFF

D: TRBD1
J: TRBJ2-7
size: NA
V: TRBV29-1
DNA: TGCAGCGTTGAAGTAGGGACAGGGGGTCGCGAGCAGTACTTC
CDR3: CSVEVGTGGREQYF

D: NA
J: TRBJ1-2
size: NA
V: TRBV7-2
DNA: TGTGCCAGCAGCTTAGGGAGGACCGATAACACCTTC
CDR3: CASSLGRTDNTF

D: NA
J: TRBJ2-7
size: NA
V: TRBV9
DNA: TGTGCCAGCAGCGTAGGTAGTAGGGGAGGCGAGCAGTACTTC
CDR3: CASSVGSRGGEQYF

D: NA
J: TRBJ2-7
size: NA
V: TRBV7-9
DNA: TGTGCCAGCAGCTTAGCGCCGGTCTCCTACGAGCAGTACTTC
CDR3: CASSLAPVSYEQYF

D: NA
J: TRBJ2-2
size: NA
V: TRBV27
DNA: TGTGCCAGCAGCCCAGGTGCGTTGAACACCGGGGAGCTGTTTTTT
CDR3: CASSPGALNTGELFF

D: NA
J: TRBJ2-5
size: NA
V: TRBV10-3
DNA: TGTGCCATCAGTGACCAGCAAGAGACCCAGTACTTC
CDR3: CAISDQQETQYF

D: NA
J: TRBJ2-1
size: NA
V: TRBV6-5
DNA: TGTGCCATTAAGAGCTCCTACAATGAGCAGTTCTTC
CDR3: CAIKSSYNEQFF

D: TRBD2
J: TRBJ2-5
size: NA
V: TRBV7-2
DNA: TGTGCCAGCAGCTTAGGCGGGGGGGCACAACTTCAAGAGACCCAGTACTTC
CDR3: CASSLGGGAQLQETQYF

D: NA
J: TRBJ1-1
size: NA
V: TRBV6-1
DNA: TGTGCCAGCAGGGGGCAGGACACTGAAGCTTTCTTT
CDR3: CASRGQDTEAFF

D: TRBD1
J: TRBJ1-1
size: NA
V: TRBV29-1
DNA: TGCAGCGTCCTGGGACAGGGGGGCACTGAAGCTTTCTTT
CDR3: CSVLGQGGTEAFF

D: NA
J: TRBJ1-5
size: NA
V: TRBV7-2
DNA: TGTGCCAGCAGCTCCTTTTTGGAGCAGGGCTTGCCCCAGCATTTT
CDR3: CASSSFLEQGLPQHF

D: TRBD2
J: TRBJ2-2
size: few
V: TRBV19
DNA: TGTGCCAGTAGAAGCGGGGGCACGGGGGCCGGGGAGCTGTTTTTT
CDR3: CASRSGGTGAGELFF

D: NA
J: TRBJ2-1
size: NA
V: TRBV9
DNA: TGTGCCAGCACCAAATCGGGGGAGAAGTTCAATGAGCAGTTCTTC
CDR3: CASTKSGEKFNEQFF

D: NA
J: TRBJ2-2
size: NA
V: TRBV10-3
DNA: TGTGCCATCAAGGGCAGGGAAAACACCGGGGAGCTGTTTTTT
CDR3: CAIKGRENTGELFF